The 25 T cell receptor beta chains in this list originate from one sample, sequenced in a study (dated by TCRdb to the early 2010s). The data were produced on an Illumina Genome Analyzer IIx. The public reads were reanalyzed by TCRdb: fastp trimming at Q25, MiXCR alignment, in-frame beta chains only. Every entry covers one CDR3 protein and lists the most common genes and DNA from its rows. Present in this sample are roughly 15,000 distinct CDR3 sequences, around 32% of which were seen just once. Jointly, the top ten make up roughly 16% of the sample. Sequencing was carried out using blood. The receptors were sampled from a human donor.

The genes are TRBV4-3 and TRBJ1-2, with D unresolved. Trimming cost V 0 bases and J 6 bases, with 11 bases left between them. Germline-derived CDR1 and CDR2 are LGHNA and YSLEER. The CDR3 covers 14 residues. CDR3 sequence: CASSQDGGSNGYTF. CDR3 nucleotide sequence: TGCGCCAGCAGCCAAGATGGAGGGTCTAATGGCTACACCTTC.

There are many counts of this clonotype. V and J are TRBV29-1 and TRBJ1-6, with D possibly being TRBD1 (5 bases). Trimming left V 7 bases short and J 5 bases short, with 12 bases between. The length of the CDR3 is 13 residues. Germline V CDR1 and CDR2: SQVTM, ANQGSEA. CDR3 residues: CSASRGDNSPLHF. Here the CDR3 DNA reads TGCAGCGCTTCCCGGGGGGATAATTCACCCCTCCACTTT.

J is TRBJ2-1 and V is TRBV10-3, with 7 bases identical to TRBD2. The CDR3 is 15 residues long. Germline-derived CDR1 and CDR2 are ENHRY and SYGVKD. The ends lost 9 bases at V and 0 bases at J; junction bases unmatched: 8. CDR3 sequence: CAMEGAGPSYNEQFF. CDR3 in DNA: TGTGCCATGGAGGGAGCGGGGCCCTCCTACAATGAGCAGTTCTTC.

Within the sample, this clonotype is medium-sized. The V gene is TRBV28, the J gene TRBJ2-7; no reliable D call. Germline CDR1 MDHEN, CDR2 SYDVKM. Deletions cut 2 bases from V and 3 bases from J, with 5 bases between. CDR3 length: 12 residues. The CDR3 protein is CASSLLFYEQYF. DNA for the CDR3: TGTGCCAGCAGTTTACTCTTCTACGAGCAGTACTTC.

This clonotype was seen ten or more times. The gene calls are TRBV5-1 and TRBJ1-1; TRBD1 agrees at 9 bases. Per germline, CDR1 SGHRS and CDR2 YFSETQ. The V gene end was trimmed by 7 bases and the J gene end by 3 bases; junction bases not matched to a gene: 4. The CDR3 runs to 13 residues. Here the CDR3 reads CASGDRGDTEAFF. In nucleotides, the CDR3 is TGCGCCAGCGGAGACAGGGGGGACACTGAAGCTTTCTTT.

CDR3 amino acids: CATSSGTGGNQPQHF. The DNA of the CDR3 is TGTGCCACCAGCAGTGGGACAGGGGGCAATCAGCCCCAGCATTTT. The chain carries TRBV15 and TRBJ1-5, with TRBD1 identical over 10 bases. Per the germline V gene, CDR1 is LNHNV and CDR2 is YYDKDF (reference sequence). After removal of 3 bases from V and 2 bases from J, the junction contained 1 base not matched to a gene. This CDR3 spans 15 amino acids.

Many counts were recorded for this clonotype. The rearrangement links TRBV4-3 to TRBJ1-6; no reliable D call. The CDR3 extends over 17 amino acids. The V and J ends lost 0 bases and 6 bases respectively, with 15 bases between them. Germline lookup yields CDR1 LGHNA and CDR2 YSLEER. The CDR3 protein is CASSQDYRPGSNSPLHF. The CDR3 DNA is TGCGCCAGCAGCCAAGATTATCGGCCAGGTTCTAATTCACCCCTCCACTTT.

This clonotype was seen once. With a much larger clone just one base away, this may be a read error. The chain combines TRBV4-2 with TRBJ2-3; 12 bases match TRBD2. Trimming took 2 bases from V and 3 from J; bases not matched to a gene: 9. The CDR3 runs 18 residues. Germline CDR1 is LGHNA and CDR2 is YNFKEQ. The CDR3 sequence is CASSQLDGLAGRTDTQYF. For the CDR3, the DNA is TGTGCCAGCAGCCAACTTGATGGACTAGCGGGGAGGACAGATACGCAGTATTTT.

This clonotype rates as medium-sized (0.01 to 0.1%). The J gene is TRBJ1-5, the V gene TRBV30; the D gene is possibly TRBD1 (5 bases). From germline, CDR1 is GTSNPN and CDR2 SVGIG (reference sequence). V gave up 3 bases and J gave up 2 bases, with 29 bases separating them. CDR3 length: 20 amino acids. In DNA form, the CDR3 reads TGTGCCTGGAGCCCACACACGATGATGGGGGAGCTATCGGGCAATCAGCCCCAGCATTTT. Its protein is CAWSPHTMMGELSGNQPQHF.

The chain has TRBV14 and TRBJ2-1; no clear D. The CDR3 covers 21 residues. Germline assignment: CDR1 SGHDN and CDR2 FVKESK. V gave up 0 bases and J gave up 0 bases, with 24 bases separating them. The CDR3 sequence: CASSQDPPIVNHPSSYNEQFF. For the CDR3, the DNA is TGTGCCAGCAGCCAAGATCCCCCTATTGTAAATCACCCAAGCTCCTACAATGAGCAGTTCTTC.

This clonotype is classed as medium-sized. This chain uses TRBV29-1 with TRBJ2-7; the match to TRBD1 covers 10 bases. Germline-derived CDR1 and CDR2 are SQVTM and ANQGSEA. The ends lost 1 base at V and 5 bases at J; junction bases unmatched: 5. The CDR3 length is 14 residues. Here the CDR3 DNA reads TGCAGCGTTGAAGTGACAGGGGGCGGAGACGAGCAGTACTTC. Encoded protein: CSVEVTGGGDEQYF.

V gene TRBV4-3 combines with J gene TRBJ2-2, with TRBD1 as a possible D gene (5 bases). Germline V lookup: CDR1 LGHNA, CDR2 YSLEER. The CDR3 extends over 12 amino acids. Trimming stripped 3 bases from V and 8 bases from J, with 7 bases between. This CDR3 is CASSHRQGELFF. CDR3 nucleotides: TGCGCCAGCAGCCACAGACAGGGGGAGCTGTTTTTT.

This clonotype was picked up many times. The chain combines TRBV29-1 with TRBJ2-7; D perhaps matches TRBD1 (5 bases). Trimming took off 4 bases at V and 5 bases at J, with 21 bases between the two ends. The V gene's germline CDR1 is SQVTM and CDR2 ANQGSEA. This CDR3 has 15 residues. The CDR3 here is CSVVGDPRKQDEQYF. CDR3 DNA: TGCAGCGTTGTAGGGGATCCACGTAAGCAGGACGAGCAGTACTTC.

The rearrangement links TRBV5-1 to TRBJ2-7; 10 positions agree with TRBD2. The germline V gene has CDR1 SGHRS and CDR2 YFSETQ. This CDR3 has 15 residues. After removal of 7 bases from V and 7 bases from J, the junction contained 14 bases not matched to a gene. In nucleotides, the CDR3 is TGCGCCAGCCGCGGACTAGCGGTCACCTACAATGAGCAGTACTTC. Protein: CASRGLAVTYNEQYF.

This clonotype was recorded at least ten times. The J gene is TRBJ1-3, the V gene TRBV4-3; TRBD1 might be the D (6 bases). The CDR3 covers 15 residues. V dropped 0 bases and J dropped 4 bases, with 10 bases sitting between them. CDR1 is LGHNA and CDR2 is YSLEER in the germline V gene. In DNA, the CDR3 is TGCGCCAGCAGCCAAGATGGACAGTCCGGAAACACCATATATTTT. The encoded protein is CASSQDGQSGNTIYF.

Judged by abundance, this clonotype is medium-sized. V usage is TRBV20-1 and J usage is TRBJ2-7; 7 bases fit TRBD2. The J segment lost 1 base and the V segment lost 0 bases, leaving 6 bases of the junction unmatched. Germline V lookup: CDR1 DFQATT, CDR2 SNEGSKA (reference sequence). This CDR3 comprises 15 residues. The CDR3 region is CSARDSREASYEQYF. The CDR3 DNA is TGCAGTGCTAGAGATTCCCGGGAGGCATCCTACGAGCAGTACTTC.

Remarks on this clonotype: A much larger clone sits a single nucleotide away, making a read error possible. This chain connects TRBV29-1 to TRBJ1-4; D unresolved. This CDR3 region has 10 residues. V was cut by 6 bases and J by 7 bases, with 6 bases left in between. Germline V CDR1 and CDR2: SQVTM, ANQGSEA. The CDR3 reads CSVRGEKLFF. As DNA, the CDR3 is TGCAGCGTCCGGGGTGAAAAACTGTTTTTT.

The V and J genes are TRBV18 and TRBJ2-5, with D hard to call. The V end was cut by 3 bases, the J end by 5 bases, with 13 bases between. The germline gives CDR1 KGHSH, CDR2 LQKENI. This CDR3 region has 14 residues. In DNA, the CDR3 is TGTGCCAGCTCACCCGGGCTAGTGGTGGAGACCCAGTACTTC. Its translation: CASSPGLVVETQYF.

The rearrangement links TRBV4-3 to TRBJ2-1; D not certain. The CDR3 extends over 17 amino acids. The germline V and J ends were trimmed by 2 bases and 10 bases, with 24 bases remaining between them. Germline lookup yields CDR1 LGHNA and CDR2 YSLEER. CDR3 sequence: CASSQSITGPISYEQFF. The DNA of the CDR3 is TGCGCCAGCAGCCAATCCATAACCGGGCCTATCTCCTACGAGCAGTTCTTC.

A word on this clonotype: A much larger clone lies one base from this, so it may be a read error. The J gene is TRBJ2-1, the V gene TRBV29-1; tentative D call: TRBD1 (6 bases). The V end lost 1 base, the J end lost 10 bases, and 14 bases lay between the germline ends. There are 13 residues in the CDR3. Per the germline V gene, CDR1 is SQVTM and CDR2 is ANQGSEA. The CDR3 DNA is TGCAGCGTTGAAGGTTATGGGGGCCACGAGCAGTTCTTC. It translates to CSVEGYGGHEQFF.

V gene TRBV4-3 combines with J gene TRBJ1-4, with a weak D call TRBD1 (6 bases). V lost 1 base and J 0 bases, leaving 18 bases between the germline ends. The germline gives CDR1 LGHNA, CDR2 YSLEER. The CDR3 has 19 residues. The CDR3 spells CASSQGGWRDTSTNEKLFF. Here the CDR3 DNA reads TGCGCCAGCAGCCAAGGTGGGTGGAGGGACACCTCAACTAATGAAAAACTGTTTTTT.

This clonotype has only a few counts. The rearrangement links TRBV20-1 to TRBJ2-5, with no clear D. Germline V gene lookup returns CDR1 DFQATT and CDR2 SNEGSKA (reference sequence). The V end lost 0 bases, the J end lost 2 bases, and 7 bases lay between the germline ends. The length of the CDR3 is 13 residues. CDR3 loop: CSARDSEQETQYF. Here the CDR3 DNA reads TGCAGTGCTAGAGATTCAGAACAAGAGACCCAGTACTTC.

The V and J genes are TRBV4-3 and TRBJ1-2; 8 positions match TRBD1. This CDR3 has 15 amino acids. CDR1 LGHNA and CDR2 YSLEER come from the germline V gene. Losses at the gene ends were 0 bases for V and 4 bases for J; bases not matched to a gene: 4. The CDR3 spells CASSQDNGQGYGYTF. DNA for the CDR3: TGCGCCAGCAGCCAAGATAACGGACAGGGCTATGGCTACACCTTC.

There are many counts of this clonotype. The gene calls are TRBV4-2 and TRBJ1-3, with D hard to call. Trimming removed 2 bases from V and 0 bases from J, with 8 bases in between. The CDR3 runs to 15 residues. Per the germline V gene, CDR1 is LGHNA and CDR2 is YNFKEQ. The CDR3 reads CASSQPSFSGNTIYF. The CDR3 nucleotides read TGTGCCAGCAGCCAACCCAGTTTCTCTGGAAACACCATATATTTT.

By share, this clonotype counts as medium-sized. The rearrangement links TRBV18 to TRBJ1-6; 7 nucleotides line up with TRBD1. This CDR3 region has 15 residues. The junction had 6 bases not matched to a gene; V was cut back by 2 bases and J by 8 bases. CDR1 KGHSH and CDR2 LQKENI come from the germline V gene. The CDR3 bases are TGTGCCAGCTCACCAACCCACACAGGGGATTCACCCCTCCACTTT. This codes for CASSPTHTGDSPLHF.